The 29 T cell receptor beta chains below all came from one sample that was sequenced in a study of blood T cell repertoires in COVID-19. Generated by immunoSEQ multiplex PCR, the TCRdb table keeps only in-frame clones and is missing some. The sample has 250,000 to 350,000 clones; approximately 89% are singletons. The sequenced sample was peripheral blood. These receptors originate from a woman in her twenties or thirties with COVID-19, enrolled during active disease.

The J gene is TRBJ1-2, the V gene TRBV4-1; D call uncertain. Between the trimmed V and J ends, which lost 0 bases and 1 base, there was a span of 9 bases. Per the germline V gene, CDR1 is MGHRA and CDR2 is YSYEKL. CDR3 size: 15 residues. CDR3 loop: CASSQDGQVNYGYTF. In DNA, the CDR3 is TGCGCCAGCAGCCAAGACGGCCAGGTTAACTATGGCTACACCTTC.

The chain recombines TRBV2 with TRBJ1-1; D call uncertain. The CDR3 spans 14 residues. From germline, CDR1 is SNHLY and CDR2 FYNNEI. V was trimmed by 6 bases and J by 0 bases, leaving 11 bases between them. CDR3 sequence: CASRRRAVNTEAFF. In nucleotides, the CDR3 is TGTGCCAGCAGGAGGAGGGCGGTGAACACTGAAGCTTTCTTT.

V gene TRBV7-2 combines with J gene TRBJ2-7, with D possibly TRBD2 on 6 matching bases. The CDR3 totals 13 residues. Looked up from germline, CDR1 is SGHTA and CDR2 is FQGNSA. Trimming left V 1 base short and J 5 bases short, with 9 bases between. CDR3 loop: CASSLGGDHEQYF. The CDR3 bases are TGTGCCAGCAGCTTAGGGGGGGACCACGAGCAGTACTTC.

This clone was seen a single time. This rearrangement joins TRBV5-4 to TRBJ1-1; a weak D match, TRBD1 (5 bases). This CDR3 is 16 amino acids long. Germline CDR1 and CDR2: SGHNT and YYREEE (reference sequence). Between the trimmed V and J ends, which lost 4 bases and 3 bases, there was a span of 19 bases. CDR3 DNA: TGTGCCAGCAGCCCCGGGGGAGAGGTTTCTTACACTGAAGCTTTCTTT. Translation: CASSPGGEVSYTEAFF.

The chain employs TRBV19 and TRBJ2-5; 7 positions match TRBD1. The CDR3 sequence is 15 residues long. The germline gives CDR1 LNHDA, CDR2 SQIVND (reference sequence). The trim removed 3 bases at V and 4 bases at J, leaving 8 bases unmatched. In DNA form, the CDR3 reads TGTGCCAGTAGTATCTCGACAGGGTTGGGAGAGACCCAGTACTTC. It encodes CASSISTGLGETQYF.

The chain couples TRBV18 to TRBJ2-3; 13 nucleotides agree with TRBD2. With 3 bases clipped from V and 2 bases from J, the junction kept 8 bases outside the gene matches. Per the germline V gene, CDR1 is KGHSH and CDR2 is LQKENI. CDR3 length: 18 residues. The DNA for the CDR3 is TGTGCCAGCTCACCGCAGGGACTAGCGGGGCTCCCCACAGATACGCAGTATTTT. Protein sequence: CASSPQGLAGLPTDTQYF.

This rearrangement joins TRBV20-1 to TRBJ2-3, with 12 positions matching TRBD2. With 3 bases clipped from V and 6 bases from J, the junction kept 16 bases outside the gene matches. The CDR3 is made up of 18 amino acids. Germline values: CDR1 DFQATT, CDR2 SNEGSKA (reference sequence). The CDR3 loop is CSASTPLGLAGGWDTQYF. DNA for the CDR3: TGCAGTGCTAGTACCCCCCTTGGGCTAGCGGGAGGGTGGGATACGCAGTATTTT.

The V call is TRBV6-5, the J call TRBJ2-2; D perhaps matches TRBD2 (5 bases). This CDR3 has 13 amino acids. Trimming left V 0 bases short and J 6 bases short, with 5 bases between. Per germline, CDR1 MNHEY and CDR2 SVGAGI. This chain's CDR3 is CASSYSRAGELFF. CDR3 nucleotides: TGTGCCAGCAGTTACTCGAGGGCCGGGGAGCTGTTTTTT.

Here the CDR3 DNA reads TGTGCCAGCAGCCAGGTCGTGTCAGGGAACACTGAAGCTTTCTTT. It codes for CASSQVVSGNTEAFF. This chain connects TRBV7-9 to TRBJ1-1; D uncertain. Trimming took off 5 bases at V and 1 base at J, with 14 bases between the two ends. Germline lookup yields CDR1 SEHNR and CDR2 FQNEAQ (reference sequence). The CDR3 loop spans 15 amino acids.

As DNA, the CDR3 is TGTGCCACCAGCAGAGTAGCGGGGCAAGAGACCCAGTACTTC. It yields the protein CATSRVAGQETQYF. This rearrangement joins TRBV15 to TRBJ2-5, with TRBD2 identical over 8 bases. Germline CDR1 and CDR2: LNHNV and YYDKDF (reference sequence). The CDR3 has 14 amino acids. V gave up 1 base and J gave up 2 bases; unmatched junction bases: 0.

The chain links TRBV9 to TRBJ1-1; no clear D. Germline assignment: CDR1 SGDLS and CDR2 YYNGEE. The germline V and J ends were trimmed by 7 bases and 6 bases, with 25 bases remaining between them. The CDR3 contains 16 residues. This CDR3 is CASGQIPGFDASEAFF. The CDR3 nucleotides read TGTGCCAGCGGCCAAATTCCGGGATTTGATGCCTCTGAAGCTTTCTTT.

The V gene is TRBV27, the J gene TRBJ2-7; 14 positions agree with TRBD2. The length of the CDR3 is 15 residues. Germline CDR1 is MNHEY and CDR2 is SMNVEV (reference sequence). J lost 2 bases, V lost 3 bases, and 0 bases had no gene match. This CDR3 is CASSLTSGRAYEQYF. The CDR3 DNA follows: TGTGCCAGCAGTTTGACTAGCGGGAGGGCCTACGAGCAGTACTTC.

This clone was counted once. The chain couples TRBV29-1 to TRBJ2-7; TRBD1 aligns across 8 bases. J gave up 5 bases and V 7 bases, and 10 bases lay outside the gene matches. This CDR3 has 13 amino acids. The V gene's germline CDR1 is SQVTM and CDR2 ANQGSEA. CDR3 protein: CSARKLTGDEQYF. The CDR3 DNA is TGCAGCGCCCGAAAGCTGACAGGGGACGAGCAGTACTTC.

This clone appeared once. The chain is built from TRBV12-2 and TRBJ2-3; the table's TRBD2 call for D was not verified on the DNA. TRBV12-2 is deemed a pseudogene. There are 15 residues in the CDR3. For the CDR3, the DNA is TGTGCAAGTCGCCTCTTAGCGGGAAATTGTGATACGCAGTATTTT. This gives the protein CASRLLAGNCDTQYF.

V gene TRBV30 combines with J gene TRBJ1-5; D call uncertain. Germline V gives CDR1 GTSNPN, CDR2 SVGIG (reference sequence). This CDR3 comprises 16 residues. The V end lost 0 bases, the J end lost 5 bases, and 17 bases lay between the germline ends. DNA for the CDR3: TGTGCCTGGAGTGTCCCGGTAGGGCGGGCTGATCAGCCCCAGCATTTT. It yields the protein CAWSVPVGRADQPQHF.

This chain connects TRBV2 to TRBJ1-5, with 8 nucleotides matching TRBD1. CDR1 and CDR2 from the germline V gene are SNHLY and FYNNEI. The CDR3 consists of 19 residues. Germline trimming cut 5 bases from V and 1 base from J; bases unmatched to any gene: 16. The CDR3, as DNA: TGTGCCAGCAGTCTCCGGACAGGGCGTATGTTCGGGAGCAATCAGCCCCAGCATTTT. This gives the protein CASSLRTGRMFGSNQPQHF.

In its sample, this clone was seen a few times. The rearrangement joins TRBV5-4 to TRBJ2-1, with D possibly matching TRBD1 (6 bases). Trimming took off 4 bases at V and 7 bases at J, with 12 bases between the two ends. This CDR3 has 13 amino acids. Germline assignment: CDR1 SGHNT and CDR2 YYREEE (reference sequence). The CDR3 loop reads CASSMTGRNEQFF. CDR3 nucleotide sequence: TGTGCCAGCAGCATGACAGGAAGGAATGAGCAGTTCTTC.

The chain combines TRBV5-4 with TRBJ2-7; 9 bases are shared with TRBD2. The CDR3 totals 15 residues. Germline CDR1 and CDR2: SGHNT and YYREEE (reference sequence). Losses at the gene ends were 2 bases for V and 2 bases for J; bases not matched to a gene: 5. In DNA form, the CDR3 reads TGTGCCAGCAGCTTTAGGCTAGCGGGGCCCTACGAGCAGTACTTC. Residues: CASSFRLAGPYEQYF.

This chain uses TRBV6-1 with TRBJ1-3; D is unresolved. Per the germline V gene, CDR1 is MNHNS and CDR2 is SASEGT. The CDR3 contains 15 residues. The germline V and J ends were trimmed by 0 bases and 2 bases, with 8 bases remaining between them. CDR3 coding DNA: TGTGCCAGCAGTGAAGCGCTACGCACTGGAAACACCATATATTTT. This translates into CASSEALRTGNTIYF.

This clone was seen only once. V and J are TRBV12-3 or TRBV12-4 and TRBJ2-5, with D perhaps TRBD1 (7 bases). Trimming took off 3 bases at V and 6 bases at J, with 11 bases between the two ends. There are 13 residues in the CDR3. The CDR3 region has the DNA TGTGCCAGCAGTTTCAGGGGGGATAAGACCCAGTACTTC. This encodes CASSFRGDKTQYF.

The V gene is TRBV6-5, the J gene TRBJ1-3, with 8 bases that match TRBD1. The CDR3 is made up of 15 amino acids. V shed 6 bases, J shed 2 bases, and the junction held 6 bases outside the gene matches. Germline CDR1 MNHEY, CDR2 SVGAGI. This chain's CDR3 is CASRSGTGTGNTIYF. The CDR3 nucleotides are TGTGCCAGCAGATCCGGGACAGGTACTGGAAACACCATATATTTT.

Details on this clone: The sample has other DNA sequences that encode this CDR3 too. The chain joins TRBV5-1 to TRBJ2-1, with D unclear. Germline CDR1 SGHRS, CDR2 YFSETQ. The CDR3 contains 12 residues. V was pared by 2 bases and J by 5 bases, with 5 bases between. The CDR3 region is CASSFTDNEQFF. CDR3 in DNA: TGCGCCAGCAGCTTCACGGACAATGAGCAGTTCTTC.

The V gene is TRBV7-8, the J gene TRBJ1-4; maybe TRBD1 (5 bases). CDR3 size: 11 residues. Germline V CDR1 and CDR2: SGHVS, FQNEAQ. With 5 bases removed from V and 8 bases from J, the gap between germline ends came to 6 bases. CDR3 loop: CASSPGEKLFF. CDR3 DNA: TGTGCCAGCAGCCCAGGGGAAAAACTGTTTTTT.

The chain uses TRBV4-1 and TRBJ2-7, with D possibly TRBD1 on 5 matching bases. V lost 5 bases and J lost 1, with 12 bases in between. This CDR3 spans 14 amino acids. Per germline, CDR1 MGHRA and CDR2 YSYEKL. The CDR3 DNA reads as TGCGCCAGCAGCGGGCAGGGCCGATCCTACGAGCAGTACTTC. Translated: CASSGQGRSYEQYF.

The chain employs TRBV3-1 (or the pseudogene TRBV3-2) and TRBJ2-3; 12 positions agree with TRBD2. CDR1 and CDR2 (germline): LGHDT, YNNKEL (reference sequence). The CDR3 loop spans 15 amino acids. V lost 6 bases and J lost 2; bases outside the gene matches: 3. Written as DNA, the CDR3 is TGTGCCAGCAGAGGACTAGCGGGGTCCACAGATACGCAGTATTTT. It codes for CASRGLAGSTDTQYF.

V usage is TRBV5-4 and J usage is TRBJ2-7; D not certain. CDR1 is SGHNT, CDR2 YYREEE, per germline (reference sequence). Trimming shortened V by 0 bases and J by 2 bases, and 6 bases separated the two germline ends. The CDR3 consists of 13 residues. In nucleotides, the CDR3 is TGTGCCAGCAGCTTGGACTTCCCCTACGAGCAGTACTTC. Translation: CASSLDFPYEQYF.

The chain carries TRBV19 and TRBJ1-1; the match to TRBD1 covers 7 bases. V dropped 3 bases and J dropped 1; count of bases not matched to a gene: 14. Germline loops: CDR1 LNHDA, CDR2 SQIVND (reference sequence). This CDR3 is 18 amino acids long. Here the CDR3 DNA reads TGTGCCAGTAGTATTCCCTTCCCGACAGGGTTAAAGAACACTGAAGCTTTCTTT. Translated: CASSIPFPTGLKNTEAFF. The full variable domain, rest sourced from reference TRBV19 and TRBJ1-1, is DGGITQSPKYLFRKEGQNVTLSCEQNLNHDAMYWYRQDPGQGLRLIYYSQIVNDFQKGDIAEGYSVSREKKESFPLTVTSAQKNPTAFYLCASSIPFPTGLKNTEAFFGQGTRLTVV.

The chain carries TRBV29-1 and TRBJ2-1; 7 bases align to TRBD2. The CDR3 has 15 residues. Trimming at V came to 7 bases and at J to 4 bases, leaving 13 bases not matched to a gene. Germline CDR1 reads SQVTM; CDR2 reads ANQGSEA. CDR3 region: CSALGLADSYNEQFF. For the CDR3, the DNA is TGCAGCGCCCTAGGGCTAGCGGACTCATACAATGAGCAGTTCTTC.

As for this clone: At one of its ends the junction is not consistent with the germline gene, which may arise from a read error. The chain couples TRBV4-1 to TRBJ2-7; 14 bases map to TRBD2. The CDR3 has 12 amino acids. Germline V lookup: CDR1 MGHRA, CDR2 YSYEKL. The CDR3 here is CATLGTSGSLNF. The CDR3 region has the DNA TGCGCCACCCTAGGGACTAGCGGGAGTTTGAACTTC.